This T cell receptor beta chain originates from a study of T cell responses to AZD1222 COVID-19 vaccine (dated by TCRdb to the early 2020s). As for the study more broadly: A total of just over 230 trial participants underwent TCR sequencing, of whom about 200 had received two doses of AZD1222 and roughly 26 had received two doses of the MenACWY control vaccine. Enrollment into the trials was organized by age into subgroups of 18-55, 56-69 and 70-plus years, and those subgroups contained approximately 160, 26 and 62 TCR-sequenced participants, respectively.

Spanning cysteine to phenylalanine, the CDR3 consists of 11 amino acids. Of the read, only the CDR3 DNA is kept; its 33 bases are in frame from base 1. Cut back by 6 bases and 4 bases, the V and J ends lie 5 bases apart. The germline V gene sets CDR1 to SNHLY and CDR2 to FYNNEI. Per the publication, the time point label means: baseline before first vaccination. Per the publication, the treatment or condition label means: meningococcal conjugate vaccine given as trial control. Samples from vaccinated people were obtained from the UK trials COV001 and COV002, which included a single-blind randomized controlled phase 2/3 trial of AZD1222 (ChAdOx1 nCoV-19) in healthy adults. Trial participant PBMC samples were collected at day 0 and day 28 after the second dose for TCRbeta chain sequencing. Beyond this particular receptor, the publication reports: Because no day 14 peak-response samples were available, the repertoires could be characterized only after the peak T cell response. The 56-69-year group was small, and its depth increase did not reach significance, likely because of low power. After two AZD1222 doses, spike-specific TCR breadth and depth were significantly higher than at day 0 and than in MenACWY recipients. Participants were mostly white British, with more females than males. The authors suggested clonal diversity may have been underestimated. Nearly half of unique spike-specific TCRs reportedly recognized epitopes outside regions mutated in the B.1.351 and B.1.1.7 variants. Only 5 to 7 AZD1222 recipients were SARS-CoV-2 seropositive at baseline, limiting conclusions about previously exposed vaccinees. The whole spike protein was spanned by vaccine-associated CD4 TCRs, and dominant responses were seen in regions 160-218 and 743-854.

With respect to this clone: No antigen is known for it. No base quality values were provided; no much bigger clone lies one nucleotide off.

The CDR3 regions of human TCRbeta chains were subjected to immunosequencing. The authors' pipeline ran thus. TCRs in the repertoires were compared against a reference library of SARS-CoV-2-specific TCRs that had been generated with the MIRA antigen-specificity platform. Breadth was defined as the fraction of unique TCRs that were SARS-CoV-2-associated, and depth was defined as the fraction of total T cells that were SARS-CoV-2-associated. Using the MIRA data, each spike-specific TCR was assigned both to the spike region to which the TCR was reactive and to a CD4 or CD8 class. Log10-transformed breadth and depth values were compared by one-way ANOVA with Sidak's multiple comparisons tests. TCRdb obtained this table from immuneACCESS and retained in-frame rearrangements with V and J assigned. These tables miss some clones; where compared with another copy, unresolved V genes account for less than half of the shortfall, and the remainder is unexplained. The V and J calls and clone size are taken from that table; D and trimming were inferred from the DNA. The sample has 100,000 to 150,000 clones on record, roughly 90% of them singletons. The ten most abundant clones make up around 10% of the sample.

Here the chain combines TRBV2 and TRBJ2-3, with no D gene named confidently. The specimen comprised peripheral blood, sampled on day 0 of MenACWY control vaccination. This TCR was recovered from an adult in good health. Here is the DNA: TGTGCCAGCAGATCCGCAGATACGCAGTATTTT. Translation gives CASRSADTQYF. Full variable domain (CDR3 extended with the reference TRBV2 and TRBJ2-3 proteins): EPEVTQTPSHQVTQMGQEVILRCVPISNHLYFYWYRQILGQKVEFLVSFYNNEISEKSEIFDDQFSVERPDGSNFTLKIRSTKLEDSAMYFCASRSADTQYFGPGTRLTVL.